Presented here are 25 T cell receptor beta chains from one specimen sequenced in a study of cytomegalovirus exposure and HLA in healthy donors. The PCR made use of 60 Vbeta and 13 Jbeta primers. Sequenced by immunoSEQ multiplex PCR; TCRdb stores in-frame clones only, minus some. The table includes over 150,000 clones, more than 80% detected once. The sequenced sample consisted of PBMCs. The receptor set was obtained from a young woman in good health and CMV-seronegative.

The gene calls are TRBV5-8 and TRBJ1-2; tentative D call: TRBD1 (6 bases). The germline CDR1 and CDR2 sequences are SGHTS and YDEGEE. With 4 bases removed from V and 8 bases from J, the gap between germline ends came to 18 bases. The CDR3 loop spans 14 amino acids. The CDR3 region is CASSTPDRNLGYTF. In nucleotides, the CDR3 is TGTGCCAGCAGCACCCCCGACAGGAATCTAGGCTACACCTTC.

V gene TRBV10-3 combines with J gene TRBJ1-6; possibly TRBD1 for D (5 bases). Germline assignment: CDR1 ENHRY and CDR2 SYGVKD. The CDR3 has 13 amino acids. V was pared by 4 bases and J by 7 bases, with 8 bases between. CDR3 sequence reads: CAISGDFNSPLHF. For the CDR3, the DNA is TGTGCCATCAGTGGGGACTTCAATTCACCCCTCCACTTT.

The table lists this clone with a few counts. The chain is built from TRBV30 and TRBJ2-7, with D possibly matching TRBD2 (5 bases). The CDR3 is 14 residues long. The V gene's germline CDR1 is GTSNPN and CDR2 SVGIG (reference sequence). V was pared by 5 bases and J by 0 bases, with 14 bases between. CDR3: CAWAPGVSSYEQYF. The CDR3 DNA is TGTGCCTGGGCCCCCGGGGTAAGCTCCTACGAGCAGTACTTC.

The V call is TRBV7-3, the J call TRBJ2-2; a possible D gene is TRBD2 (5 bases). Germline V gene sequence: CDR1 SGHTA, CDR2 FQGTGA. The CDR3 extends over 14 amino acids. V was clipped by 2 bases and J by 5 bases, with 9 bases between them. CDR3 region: CASSLFPGTGELFF. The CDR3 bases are TGTGCCAGCAGCTTATTTCCGGGGACCGGGGAGCTGTTTTTT.

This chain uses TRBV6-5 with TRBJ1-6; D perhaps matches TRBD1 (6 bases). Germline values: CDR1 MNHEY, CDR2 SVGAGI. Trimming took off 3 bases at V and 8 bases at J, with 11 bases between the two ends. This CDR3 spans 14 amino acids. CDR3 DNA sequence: TGTGCCAGCAGTTATCACAGGGTCGATTCACCCCTCCACTTT. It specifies CASSYHRVDSPLHF.

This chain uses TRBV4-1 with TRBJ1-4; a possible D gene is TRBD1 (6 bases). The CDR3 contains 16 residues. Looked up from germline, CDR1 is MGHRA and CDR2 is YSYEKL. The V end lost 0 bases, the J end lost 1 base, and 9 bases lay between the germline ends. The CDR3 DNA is TGCGCCAGCAGCCAAGAGCGGGGGCTAACTAATGAAAAACTGTTTTTT. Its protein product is CASSQERGLTNEKLFF.

CDR3: CASTNRAGWTDTQYF. The CDR3 bases are TGTGCCAGCACTAATAGAGCGGGGTGGACAGATACGCAGTATTTT. The rearrangement joins TRBV6-5 to TRBJ2-3; 7 bases are shared with TRBD2. The CDR3 runs to 15 residues. V lost 7 bases, J lost 3 bases, and 10 bases stayed unmatched. CDR1 is MNHEY and CDR2 is SVGAGI in the germline V gene.

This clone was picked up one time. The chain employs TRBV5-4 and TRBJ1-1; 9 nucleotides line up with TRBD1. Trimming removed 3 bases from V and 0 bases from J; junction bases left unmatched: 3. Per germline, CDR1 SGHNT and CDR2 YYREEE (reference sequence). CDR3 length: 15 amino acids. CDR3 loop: CASSSQGAVNTEAFF. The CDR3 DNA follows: TGTGCCAGCAGCTCACAGGGGGCGGTGAACACTGAAGCTTTCTTT.

The CDR3 is CASSNPHRGNYNSPLHF. The CDR3 DNA sequence: TGTGCCAGCAGCAACCCCCACAGGGGAAACTATAATTCACCCCTCCACTTT. The chain carries TRBV21-1 and TRBJ1-6; the table assigns TRBD1, which was not confirmed against the DNA. TRBV21-1 is a documented pseudogene. The CDR3 length is 17 residues.

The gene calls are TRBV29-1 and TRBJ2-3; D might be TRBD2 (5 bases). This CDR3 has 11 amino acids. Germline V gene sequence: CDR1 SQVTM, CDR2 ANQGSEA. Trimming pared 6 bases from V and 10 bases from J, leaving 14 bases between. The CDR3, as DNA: TGCAGCGTCATGAGGGTTGATGCGCAGTATTTT. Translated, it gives CSVMRVDAQYF.

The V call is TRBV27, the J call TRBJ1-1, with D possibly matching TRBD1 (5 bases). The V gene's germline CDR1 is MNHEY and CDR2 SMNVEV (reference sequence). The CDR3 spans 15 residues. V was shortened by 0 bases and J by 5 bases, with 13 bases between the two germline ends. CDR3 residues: CASSLSSRVVTEAFF. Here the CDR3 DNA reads TGTGCCAGCAGTTTATCGAGCAGGGTTGTGACTGAAGCTTTCTTT.

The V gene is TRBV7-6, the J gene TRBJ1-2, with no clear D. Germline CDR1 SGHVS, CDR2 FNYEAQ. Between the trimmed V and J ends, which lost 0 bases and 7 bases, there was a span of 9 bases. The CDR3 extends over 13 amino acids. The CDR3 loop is CASSLAGLSGYTF. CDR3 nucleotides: TGTGCCAGCAGCTTAGCGGGCCTAAGTGGCTACACCTTC.

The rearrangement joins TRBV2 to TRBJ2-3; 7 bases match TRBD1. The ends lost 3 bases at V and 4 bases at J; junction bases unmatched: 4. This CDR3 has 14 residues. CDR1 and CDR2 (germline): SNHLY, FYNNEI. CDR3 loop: CASSDDRVSDTQYF. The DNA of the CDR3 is TGTGCCAGCAGTGACGACAGGGTGTCAGATACGCAGTATTTT.

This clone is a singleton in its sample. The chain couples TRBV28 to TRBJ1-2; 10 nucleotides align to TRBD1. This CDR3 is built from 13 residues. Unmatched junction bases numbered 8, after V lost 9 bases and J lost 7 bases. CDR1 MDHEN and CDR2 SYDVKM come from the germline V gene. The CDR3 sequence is CASNDRGRGGYTF. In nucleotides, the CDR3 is TGTGCCAGTAACGACAGGGGGCGGGGTGGCTACACCTTC.

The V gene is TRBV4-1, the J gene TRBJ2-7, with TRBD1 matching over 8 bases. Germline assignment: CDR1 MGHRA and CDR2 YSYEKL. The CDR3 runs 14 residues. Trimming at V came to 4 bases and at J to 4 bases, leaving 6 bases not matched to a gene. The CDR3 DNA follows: TGCGCCAGCAGCCCGCGAAGGACAGGGTACGAGCAGTACTTC. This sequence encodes CASSPRRTGYEQYF.

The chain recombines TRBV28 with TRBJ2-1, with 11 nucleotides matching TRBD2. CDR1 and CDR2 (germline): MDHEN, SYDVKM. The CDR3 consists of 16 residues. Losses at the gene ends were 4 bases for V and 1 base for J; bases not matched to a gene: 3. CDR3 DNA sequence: TGTGCCAGCAGTTCCGGGACTAGCGGTTCCTACAATGAGCAGTTCTTC. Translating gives CASSSGTSGSYNEQFF.

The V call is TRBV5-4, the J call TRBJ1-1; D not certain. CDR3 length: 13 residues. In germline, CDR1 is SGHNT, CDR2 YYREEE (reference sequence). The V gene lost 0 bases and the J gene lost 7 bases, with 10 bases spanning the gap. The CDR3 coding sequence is TGTGCCAGCAGCTTGGAAAGGAGCGATGAAGCTTTCTTT. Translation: CASSLERSDEAFF.

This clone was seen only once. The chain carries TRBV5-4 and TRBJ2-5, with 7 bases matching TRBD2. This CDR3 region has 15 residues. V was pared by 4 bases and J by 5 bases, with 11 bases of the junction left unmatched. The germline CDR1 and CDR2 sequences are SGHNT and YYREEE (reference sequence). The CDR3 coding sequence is TGTGCCAGCAGCCCCCGGGCGGGGGAGGTGGAGACCCAGTACTTC. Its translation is CASSPRAGEVETQYF.

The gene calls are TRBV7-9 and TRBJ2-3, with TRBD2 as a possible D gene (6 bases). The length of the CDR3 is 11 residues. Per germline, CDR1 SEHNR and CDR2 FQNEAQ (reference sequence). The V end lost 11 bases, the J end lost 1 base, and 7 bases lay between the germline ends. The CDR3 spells CAGTGTDTQYF. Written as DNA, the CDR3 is TGTGCCGGGACTGGCACAGATACGCAGTATTTT. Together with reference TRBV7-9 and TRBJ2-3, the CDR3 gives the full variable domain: DTGVSQNPRHKITKRGQNVTFRCDPISEHNRLYWYRQTLGQGPEFLTYFQNEAQLEKSRLLSDRFSAERPKGSFSTLEIQRTEQGDSAMYLCAGTGTDTQYFGPGTRLTVL.

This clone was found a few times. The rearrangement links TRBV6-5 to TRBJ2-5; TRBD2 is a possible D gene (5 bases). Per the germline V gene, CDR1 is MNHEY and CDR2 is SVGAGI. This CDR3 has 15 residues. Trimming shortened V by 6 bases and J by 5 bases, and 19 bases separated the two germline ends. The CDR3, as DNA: TGTGCCAGCAGGTTACACGGGGTCCAAACGGAGACCCAGTACTTC. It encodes CASRLHGVQTETQYF.

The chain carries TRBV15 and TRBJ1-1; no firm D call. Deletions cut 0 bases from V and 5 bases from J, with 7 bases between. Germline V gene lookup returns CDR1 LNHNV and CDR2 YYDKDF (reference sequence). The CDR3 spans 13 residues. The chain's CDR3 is CATSRDEQTEAFF. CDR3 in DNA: TGTGCCACCAGCAGAGATGAGCAAACTGAAGCTTTCTTT.

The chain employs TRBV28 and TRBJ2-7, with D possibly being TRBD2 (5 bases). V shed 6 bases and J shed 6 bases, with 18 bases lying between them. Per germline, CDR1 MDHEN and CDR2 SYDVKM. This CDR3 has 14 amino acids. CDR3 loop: CASRRGGLTGEQYF. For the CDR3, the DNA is TGTGCCAGCAGGAGAGGAGGTCTAACTGGCGAGCAGTACTTC.

The CDR3 sequence: CASSPHRQSNQPQHF. In DNA form, the CDR3 reads TGTGCCAGCAGCCCTCACCGACAGAGCAATCAGCCCCAGCATTTT. J is TRBJ1-5 and V is TRBV7-3, with a possible D match to TRBD1 (5 bases). Germline V gives CDR1 SGHTA, CDR2 FQGTGA. Trimming pared 5 bases from V and 1 base from J, leaving 12 bases between. The CDR3 has 15 amino acids.

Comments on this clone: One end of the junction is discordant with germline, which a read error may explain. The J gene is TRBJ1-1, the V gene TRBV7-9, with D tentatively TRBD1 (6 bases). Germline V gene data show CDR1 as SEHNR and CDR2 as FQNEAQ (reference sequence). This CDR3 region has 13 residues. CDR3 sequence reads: CSSSLNRDSEAFF. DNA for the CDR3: TGTTCCAGCAGCTTAAACAGGGATAGTGAAGCTTTCTTT.

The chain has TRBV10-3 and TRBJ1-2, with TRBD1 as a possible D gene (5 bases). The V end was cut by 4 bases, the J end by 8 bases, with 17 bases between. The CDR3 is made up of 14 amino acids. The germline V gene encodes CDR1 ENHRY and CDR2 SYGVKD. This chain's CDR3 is CAISGSQGSSGYTF. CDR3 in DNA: TGTGCCATCAGTGGGTCCCAGGGTTCTTCCGGCTACACCTTC.